These 6 T cell receptor beta chains were sequenced from one sample in a study of Ad26.COV2.S vaccination and SARS-CoV-2 variants. TCRdb keeps only in-frame clones here, not all; method: immunoSEQ multiplex PCR. The sample has about 180,000 clones; around nine tenths are singletons. The specimen was peripheral blood, collected after recovery from COVID-19. These receptor sequences come from a human donor who had recovered from COVID-19.

The rearrangement uses TRBV6-5 and TRBJ2-3, with D tentatively TRBD1 or TRBD2 (5 bases each). Between the trimmed V and J ends, which lost 6 bases and 5 bases, there was a span of 15 bases. Per the germline V gene, CDR1 is MNHEY and CDR2 is SVGAGI. This CDR3 comprises 14 residues. The CDR3 DNA follows: TGTGCCAGCAGGTTCCGAGAGGGGTTAGATACGCAGTATTTT. Translated: CASRFREGLDTQYF.

V and J are TRBV7-8 and TRBJ2-1, with 7 bases identical to TRBD1. The CDR3 spans 15 residues. The junction had 10 bases not matched to a gene; V was cut back by 4 bases and J by 7 bases. CDR1 and CDR2 (germline): SGHVS, FQNEAQ. The CDR3 spells CASSWTGGRGNEQFF. The DNA for the CDR3 is TGTGCCAGCAGCTGGACAGGCGGACGAGGGAATGAGCAGTTCTTC.

The chain carries TRBV6-5 and TRBJ1-1; D unclear. The CDR3 contains 15 residues. V lost 4 bases and J 6 bases, leaving 18 bases between the germline ends. Germline loops: CDR1 MNHEY, CDR2 SVGAGI. In DNA form, the CDR3 reads TGTGCCAGCAGTTTCATGACGGGTGTCCGGGCTGAAGCTTTCTTT. Protein product: CASSFMTGVRAEAFF.

V is TRBV11-2 and J is TRBJ2-3; 13 nucleotides align to TRBD2. V was clipped by 0 bases and J by 10 bases; unmatched bases: 7. Germline V gene sequence: CDR1 SGHAT, CDR2 FQNNGV. The CDR3 sequence is 16 residues long. The CDR3 loop is CASSLEGTSGIGSQYF. The CDR3 bases are TGTGCCAGCAGCTTAGAAGGGACTAGCGGGATTGGGTCGCAGTATTTT.

V and J are TRBV6-6 and TRBJ2-3; TRBD2 matches 8 bases. The CDR3 is 15 amino acids. Germline V lookup: CDR1 MNHNY, CDR2 SVGAGI (reference sequence). Losses at the gene ends were 4 bases for V and 1 base for J; bases not matched to a gene: 4. The CDR3 bases are TGTGCCAGCAGTTTGCGGGGGGCCGGCACAGATACGCAGTATTTT. It translates to CASSLRGAGTDTQYF.

This clone was picked up a small number of times. The chain has TRBV21-1 and TRBJ2-1; the table's D gene call, TRBD1, was not cross checked with the DNA. TRBV21-1 is classified as a pseudogene. The CDR3 is 18 residues long. CDR3 region: CASSKAFFSGVLYNEQFF. The CDR3 DNA reads as TGTGCCAGCAGCAAAGCCTTCTTCTCAGGGGTCCTCTACAATGAGCAGTTCTTC.